One and the same sample provided the 22 T cell receptor beta chains below, sequenced in a study of beta chain features in type 1 diabetes. The investigators reverse transcribed all of the isolated RNA, so they sequenced expressed TCRB transcripts. The data were produced by immunoSEQ multiplex PCR, yet TCRdb's version contains in-frame clones alone and is incomplete. The table shows around 500,000 clones, with about 30% occurring only once. The specimen sequenced was naive CD4+ T cells from blood. These receptors were collected from a man aged 18-30 years in good health.

The CDR3 is CASSREGDRSAYEQYF. The CDR3 DNA follows: TGCGCCAGCAGCCGGGAAGGCGACAGGAGCGCCTACGAGCAGTACTTC. The chain links TRBV5-1 to TRBJ2-7; D is perhaps TRBD1 (6 bases). V lost 4 bases, J lost 2 bases, and 19 bases lay in between. The CDR3 is 16 residues long. Germline lookup yields CDR1 SGHRS and CDR2 YFSETQ.

In its sample, this clone was seen a few times. The sample carries other DNA sequences with the same CDR3. This chain uses TRBV30 with TRBJ1-1; TRBD1 agrees at 9 bases. The CDR3 has 12 amino acids. Germline CDR1 reads GTSNPN; CDR2 reads SVGIG (reference sequence). Trimming cost V 8 bases and J 1 base; bases outside gene matches: 2. This chain's CDR3 is CAGGQGNTEAFF. DNA of the CDR3: TGTGCCGGGGGACAGGGGAACACTGAAGCTTTCTTT.

This chain links TRBV30 with TRBJ2-3; TRBD1 or TRBD2 may be the D gene (6 bases each). The V gene lost 1 base and the J gene lost 8 bases, with 13 bases spanning the gap. Per germline, CDR1 GTSNPN and CDR2 SVGIG (reference sequence). The CDR3 covers 13 residues. CDR3 protein: CAWSAIPGATQYF. The DNA for the CDR3 is TGTGCCTGGAGTGCAATCCCGGGGGCTACGCAGTATTTT.

The J gene is TRBJ1-1, the V gene TRBV30, with 8 nucleotides matching TRBD1. The CDR3 loop spans 13 amino acids. J was trimmed by 10 bases and V by 4 bases; bases with no gene match: 11. Germline loops: CDR1 GTSNPN, CDR2 SVGIG (reference sequence). CDR3 loop: CAWTRTGQGTAFF. Written as DNA, the CDR3 is TGTGCCTGGACTAGGACAGGGCAGGGAACAGCTTTCTTT.

This chain uses TRBV20-1 with TRBJ2-5, with TRBD1 as a possible D gene (6 bases). The ends were cut back, 6 bases at V and 4 bases at J, with 9 bases in the middle. This CDR3 is 11 amino acids long. The germline V gene encodes CDR1 DFQATT and CDR2 SNEGSKA (reference sequence). The CDR3 reads CSATGPETQYF. CDR3 coding DNA: TGCAGTGCAACAGGGCCAGAGACCCAGTACTTC.

This chain connects TRBV7-9 to TRBJ2-5, with no clear D. Germline values: CDR1 SEHNR, CDR2 FQNEAQ (reference sequence). V lost 5 bases and J lost 1, with 11 bases in between. The CDR3 runs to 14 residues. CDR3 region: CASSQPAFQETQYF. CDR3 in DNA: TGTGCCAGCAGCCAACCAGCTTTCCAAGAGACCCAGTACTTC.

The chain has TRBV28 and TRBJ2-4; 8 bases map to TRBD2. This CDR3 is built from 16 residues. The V segment lost 6 bases and the J segment 1 base; nucleotides outside the gene matches: 8. CDR1 is MDHEN, CDR2 SYDVKM, per germline. The CDR3 DNA follows: TGTGCCAGCAGGCAACTAGCGGAGGTTGCCAAAAACATTCAGTACTTC. Translated, it gives CASRQLAEVAKNIQYF.

V usage is TRBV2 and J usage is TRBJ1-4; possible D gene TRBD1, 6 bases. This CDR3 has 13 amino acids. Germline V CDR1 and CDR2: SNHLY, FYNNEI. Trimming stripped 7 bases from V and 6 bases from J, with 12 bases between. The CDR3 DNA reads TGTGCCAGCACCGGACAGCTGGATGAAAAACTGTTTTTT. This translates into CASTGQLDEKLFF.

The rearrangement links TRBV9 to TRBJ2-1, with 7 bases lining up with TRBD1. The CDR3 runs to 14 residues. Germline V gives CDR1 SGDLS, CDR2 YYNGEE. The V gene end was trimmed by 4 bases and the J gene end by 6 bases; junction bases not matched to a gene: 7. In DNA, the CDR3 is TGTGCCAGCAGCTCCCAGACAGGGAGCAATGAGCAGTTCTTC. Its translation: CASSSQTGSNEQFF.

This clone was seen more than once but under ten times. At one end the junction does not follow the germline gene, possibly because of a read error. This chain connects TRBV4-1 to TRBJ2-5, with D possibly TRBD1 on 6 matching bases. Germline loops: CDR1 MGHRA, CDR2 YSYEKL. The CDR3 runs 18 residues. The CDR3 reads CASSQGSLGQFPRESQYF. CDR3 nucleotide sequence: TGCGCCAGCAGCCAAGGTTCCCTGGGACAATTCCCAAGAGAGTCCCAGTACTTC.

This clone has more than one count but fewer than ten. The V and J genes are TRBV7-9 and TRBJ2-1, with D possibly being TRBD1 or TRBD2 (5 bases each). V was trimmed by 5 bases and J by 8 bases, leaving 16 bases between them. The CDR3 is 14 residues long. Germline loops: CDR1 SEHNR, CDR2 FQNEAQ (reference sequence). CDR3 residues: CASSRDRSLDEQFF. For the CDR3, the DNA is TGTGCCAGCAGCCGGGACCGGTCGTTAGATGAGCAGTTCTTC.

The rearrangement links TRBV2 to TRBJ2-3; 8 bases agree with TRBD2. V was pared by 9 bases and J by 4 bases, with 3 bases of the junction left unmatched. This CDR3 is built from 12 residues. Germline V gene data show CDR1 as SNHLY and CDR2 as FYNNEI. The CDR3 sequence: CASAGGSDTQYF. DNA of the CDR3: TGTGCCAGTGCGGGAGGCTCAGATACGCAGTATTTT.

There are a few counts of this clone. The V gene is TRBV2, the J gene TRBJ1-1, with 7 nucleotides matching TRBD1. The CDR3 covers 14 residues. The ends lost 2 bases at V and 3 bases at J; junction bases unmatched: 3. Germline CDR1 SNHLY, CDR2 FYNNEI. In nucleotides, the CDR3 is TGTGCCAGCAGTGAAACCAGGGGGGACACTGAAGCTTTCTTT. Amino acids: CASSETRGDTEAFF.

The rearrangement uses TRBV15 and TRBJ2-2; no definite D call. Trimming removed 6 bases from V and 6 bases from J, with 8 bases in between. The CDR3 contains 12 residues. The germline V gene encodes CDR1 LNHNV and CDR2 YYDKDF (reference sequence). The CDR3 sequence is CATRTFSGELFF. The CDR3 DNA is TGTGCCACCAGGACATTTTCCGGGGAGCTGTTTTTT.

V and J are TRBV18 and TRBJ2-1; D is perhaps TRBD1 (5 bases). This CDR3 is 16 amino acids long. Germline V gene data show CDR1 as KGHSH and CDR2 as LQKENI. V was trimmed by 0 bases and J by 2 bases, leaving 11 bases between them. CDR3 nucleotide sequence: TGTGCCAGCTCACCACCTGGGCAGGGTCCCTACAATGAGCAGTTCTTC. The encoded protein is CASSPPGQGPYNEQFF.

The chain employs TRBV11-2 and TRBJ2-5; TRBD2 matches 7 bases. J lost 5 bases, V lost 1 base, and 10 bases had no gene match. Germline V CDR1 and CDR2: SGHAT, FQNNGV. This CDR3 region has 16 residues. For the CDR3, the DNA is TGTGCCAGCAGCTTAGCAAGCGGGATAGCCCGGGAGACCCAGTACTTC. Translated: CASSLASGIARETQYF. Filled out from reference TRBV11-2 and TRBJ2-5, the complete variable domain reads EAGVAQSPRYKIIEKRQSVAFWCNPISGHATLYWYQQILGQGPKLLIQFQNNGVVDDSQLPKDRFSAERLKGVDSTLKIQPAKLEDSAVYLCASSLASGIARETQYFGPGTRLLVL.

This clone occurred a few times. The chain recombines TRBV29-1 with TRBJ2-3; 7 nucleotides align to TRBD1. Germline CDR1 is SQVTM and CDR2 is ANQGSEA. Losses at the gene ends were 3 bases for V and 0 bases for J; bases not matched to a gene: 6. The CDR3 extends over 15 amino acids. DNA of the CDR3: TGCAGCGTTGAGGTCGGGACAGATAGCACAGATACGCAGTATTTT. It yields the protein CSVEVGTDSTDTQYF.

The chain carries TRBV30 and TRBJ2-5; the match to TRBD2 covers 14 bases. The J call may not be correct, given that the DNA end is closer to TRBJ2-7. The CDR3 spans 15 residues. In germline, CDR1 is GTSNPN, CDR2 SVGIG (reference sequence). Here the CDR3 DNA reads TGTGCCTGGACCAAGACTAGCGGGAGGGCCTACGAGCAGTACTTC. It is translated as CAWTKTSGRAYEQYF.

This clone appeared once. CDR3 residues: CASSGSGTGGYEQYF. The CDR3 DNA reads TGCGCCAGCAGCGGTTCCGGGACAGGGGGTTACGAGCAGTACTTC. This sequence joins TRBV5-1 and TRBJ2-7; 11 positions agree with TRBD1. CDR3 length equals 15 residues. Looked up from germline, CDR1 is SGHRS and CDR2 is YFSETQ. V was pared by 4 bases and J by 4 bases, with 7 bases of the junction left unmatched.

The chain joins TRBV30 to TRBJ2-3, with a weak D call TRBD2 (5 bases). CDR3 size: 16 residues. Trimming removed 3 bases from V and 2 bases from J, with 18 bases in between. Per the germline V gene, CDR1 is GTSNPN and CDR2 is SVGIG (reference sequence). This chain's CDR3 is CAWSLGLKLPTDTQYF. The DNA for the CDR3 is TGTGCCTGGAGCCTCGGACTCAAATTACCCACAGATACGCAGTATTTT. The full variable domain, in which reference TRBV30 and TRBJ2-3 provide the parts outside the CDR3, is SQTIHQWPATLVQPVGSPLSLECTVEGTSNPNLYWYRQAAGRGLQLLFYSVGIGQISSEVPQNLSASRPQDRQFILSSKKLLLSDSGFYLCAWSLGLKLPTDTQYFGPGTRLTVL.

The rearrangement links TRBV30 to TRBJ2-7; D gene uncertain. Germline V CDR1 and CDR2: GTSNPN, SVGIG (reference sequence). Trimming stripped 2 bases from V and 6 bases from J, with 11 bases between. The length of the CDR3 is 12 residues. The CDR3 reads CAWSPHPGEQYF. The CDR3 nucleotides are TGTGCCTGGAGTCCCCATCCGGGCGAGCAGTACTTC.

This clone appeared a few times. The rearrangement joins TRBV7-9 to TRBJ2-5; maybe TRBD2 (6 bases). This CDR3 region has 16 residues. Germline loops: CDR1 SEHNR, CDR2 FQNEAQ (reference sequence). V gave up 7 bases and J gave up 6 bases, with 24 bases separating them. The CDR3: CASISPMGLGWKTQYF. The CDR3 DNA reads as TGTGCCAGCATTTCACCAATGGGACTTGGTTGGAAGACCCAGTACTTC. Filled out from reference TRBV7-9 and TRBJ2-5, the complete variable domain reads DTGVSQNPRHKITKRGQNVTFRCDPISEHNRLYWYRQTLGQGPEFLTYFQNEAQLEKSRLLSDRFSAERPKGSFSTLEIQRTEQGDSAMYLCASISPMGLGWKTQYFGPGTRLLVL.